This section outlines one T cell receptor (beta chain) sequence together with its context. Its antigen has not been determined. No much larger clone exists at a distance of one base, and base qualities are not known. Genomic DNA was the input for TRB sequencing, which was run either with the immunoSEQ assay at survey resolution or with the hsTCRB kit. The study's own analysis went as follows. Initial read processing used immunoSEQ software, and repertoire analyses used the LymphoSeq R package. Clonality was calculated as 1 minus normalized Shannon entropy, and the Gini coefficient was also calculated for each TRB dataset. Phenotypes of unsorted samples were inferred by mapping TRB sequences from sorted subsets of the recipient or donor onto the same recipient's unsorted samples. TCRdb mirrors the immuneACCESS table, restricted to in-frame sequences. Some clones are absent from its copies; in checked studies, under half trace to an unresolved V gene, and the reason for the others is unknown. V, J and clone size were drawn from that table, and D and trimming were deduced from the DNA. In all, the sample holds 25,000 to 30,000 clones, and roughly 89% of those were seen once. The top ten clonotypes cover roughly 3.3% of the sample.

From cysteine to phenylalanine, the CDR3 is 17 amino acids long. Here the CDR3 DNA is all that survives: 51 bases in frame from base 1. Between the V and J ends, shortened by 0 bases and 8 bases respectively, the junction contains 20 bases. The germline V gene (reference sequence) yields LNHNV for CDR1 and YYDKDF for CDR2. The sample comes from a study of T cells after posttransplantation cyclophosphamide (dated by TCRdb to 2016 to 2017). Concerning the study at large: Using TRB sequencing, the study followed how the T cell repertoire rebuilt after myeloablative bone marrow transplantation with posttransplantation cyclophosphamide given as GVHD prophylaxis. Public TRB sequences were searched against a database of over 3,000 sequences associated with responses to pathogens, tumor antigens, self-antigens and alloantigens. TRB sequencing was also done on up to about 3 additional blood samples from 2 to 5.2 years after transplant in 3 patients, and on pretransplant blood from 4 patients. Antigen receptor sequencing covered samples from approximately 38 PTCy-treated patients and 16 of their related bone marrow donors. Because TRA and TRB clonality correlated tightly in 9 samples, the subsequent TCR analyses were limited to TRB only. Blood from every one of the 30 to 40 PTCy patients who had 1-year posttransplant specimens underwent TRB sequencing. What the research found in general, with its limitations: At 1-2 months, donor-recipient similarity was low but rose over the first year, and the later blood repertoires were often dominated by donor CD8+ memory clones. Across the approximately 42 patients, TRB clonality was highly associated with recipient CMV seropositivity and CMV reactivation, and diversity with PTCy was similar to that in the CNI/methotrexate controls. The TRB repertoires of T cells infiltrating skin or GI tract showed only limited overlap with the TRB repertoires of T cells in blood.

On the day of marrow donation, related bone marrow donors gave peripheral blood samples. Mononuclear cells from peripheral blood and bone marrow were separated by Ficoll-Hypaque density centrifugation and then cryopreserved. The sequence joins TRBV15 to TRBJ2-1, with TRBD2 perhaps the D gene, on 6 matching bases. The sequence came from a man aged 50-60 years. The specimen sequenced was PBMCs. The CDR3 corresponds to CATSRDRPPGEVDEQFF. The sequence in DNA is TGTGCCACCAGCAGAGATCGACCCCCGGGAGAGGTCGATGAGCAGTTCTTC.